Reported below is one T cell receptor (beta chain). This sample was included in a study of control samples from healthy donors and cancer patients. Assay used: immunoSEQ multiplex PCR; TCRdb lists only in-frame clones, some missing. The repertoire consists of about 130,000 clones, with approximately 91% occurring once and the leading ten covering roughly 3.2%. The germline V gene has CDR1 SGHAT and CDR2 FQNNGV. Trimming pared 1 base from V and 7 bases from J, leaving 7 bases between. CDR3 size: 13 residues. This receptor was obtained from a man between 45 and 60 years old in good health. The J gene is TRBJ1-4, the V gene TRBV11-2; tentative D call: TRBD1 (5 bases). Input material: blood. The CDR3 DNA reads as TGTGCCAGCAGCTTAGGACAGTTTGAAAAACTGTTTTTT. Encoded protein: CASSLGQFEKLFF.